Below are 9 T cell receptor beta chains sequenced from a single sample in a study of blood T cell repertoires in COVID-19. TCRdb's table, derived via immunoSEQ multiplex PCR, lists solely in-frame clones and lacks some. The sample has under 200,000 clones, approximately 85% seen once. Sequencing was done on a sample of PBMCs or T cells enriched from blood (not recorded which). The receptors come from a man aged 35 to 55 with acute COVID-19.

The V gene is TRBV24-1, the J gene TRBJ2-1, with D possibly matching TRBD2 (5 bases). Trimming removed 7 bases at V and 0 bases at J, with 12 bases between. There are 15 residues in the CDR3. Looked up from germline, CDR1 is KGHDR and CDR2 is SFDVKD. The CDR3 DNA follows: TGTGCCACCAGGGGCGGGCGGAGCTCCTACAATGAGCAGTTCTTC. It is translated as CATRGGRSSYNEQFF.

J is TRBJ1-1 and V is TRBV7-8; D not resolved. Trimming took 4 bases from V and 0 from J, leaving 12 bases between them. Germline-derived CDR1 and CDR2 are SGHVS and FQNEAQ. The CDR3 has 15 amino acids. CDR3 protein: CASSSLDPMNTEAFF. Written as DNA, the CDR3 is TGTGCCAGCAGCTCACTAGACCCTATGAACACTGAAGCTTTCTTT.

This chain uses TRBV9 with TRBJ1-2; 10 positions agree with TRBD1. Germline V CDR1 and CDR2: SGDLS, YYNGEE. Trimming removed 2 bases from V and 6 bases from J; junction bases left unmatched: 10. This CDR3 comprises 16 residues. The CDR3 region has the DNA TGTGCCAGCAGCGTTTCACGGACAGGGGGACCAGATGGCTACACCTTC. Translation: CASSVSRTGGPDGYTF.

This clone has only a few counts. The chain joins TRBV28 to TRBJ1-5; TRBD1 agrees at 8 bases. CDR1 is MDHEN and CDR2 is SYDVKM in the germline V gene. The CDR3 has 16 residues. Trimming took 2 bases from V and 1 from J; bases not matched to a gene: 4. The CDR3 here is CASSLDRGWSNQPQHF. The CDR3 nucleotides read TGTGCCAGCAGTTTAGACAGGGGTTGGAGCAATCAGCCCCAGCATTTT.

This clone has only one observation. V gene TRBV9 combines with J gene TRBJ2-2; TRBD1 might be the D (6 bases). CDR1 SGDLS and CDR2 YYNGEE come from the germline V gene. Trimming took 4 bases from V and 2 from J, leaving 15 bases between them. The CDR3 sequence is 16 residues long. CDR3 in DNA: TGTGCCAGCAGCCTACCACAGGGTCTTAACACCGGGGAGCTGTTTTTT. Translating gives CASSLPQGLNTGELFF.

The chain recombines TRBV28 with TRBJ1-2, with D possibly being TRBD1 (6 bases). The CDR3 consists of 15 residues. Looked up from germline, CDR1 is MDHEN and CDR2 is SYDVKM. Trimming shortened V by 7 bases and J by 5 bases, and 20 bases separated the two germline ends. The CDR3 nucleotides are TGTGCCAGCACCCCTACAGGGAAGCATAGGTATGGCTACACCTTC. Amino acids: CASTPTGKHRYGYTF.

The chain couples TRBV19 to TRBJ2-3, with D perhaps matching TRBD2 (5 bases). This CDR3 region has 16 residues. The V gene's germline CDR1 is LNHDA and CDR2 SQIVND (reference sequence). V was clipped by 5 bases and J by 2 bases, with 17 bases between them. CDR3 DNA sequence: TGTGCCAGTAGTCCCCTAGCAGCCCCCCCCACAGATACGCAGTATTTT. It translates to CASSPLAAPPTDTQYF.

The CDR3 sequence is CASSSQGFAGGDYGYTF. For the CDR3, the DNA is TGCGCCAGCAGCTCGCAGGGTTTCGCCGGGGGGGACTATGGCTACACCTTC. The chain joins TRBV5-1 to TRBJ1-2; tentative D call: TRBD1 (5 bases). CDR1 SGHRS and CDR2 YFSETQ come from the germline V gene. The CDR3 loop spans 17 amino acids. Trimming removed 3 bases from V and 3 bases from J, with 21 bases in between.

This rearrangement joins TRBV30 to TRBJ2-5; TRBD2 matches 10 bases. CDR3 size: 12 residues. Per the germline V gene, CDR1 is GTSNPN and CDR2 is SVGIG (reference sequence). V dropped 4 bases and J dropped 6; count of bases not matched to a gene: 2. The CDR3 DNA sequence: TGTGCCTGGACTAGCGGGAGTAAGACCCAGTACTTC. Translation: CAWTSGSKTQYF.